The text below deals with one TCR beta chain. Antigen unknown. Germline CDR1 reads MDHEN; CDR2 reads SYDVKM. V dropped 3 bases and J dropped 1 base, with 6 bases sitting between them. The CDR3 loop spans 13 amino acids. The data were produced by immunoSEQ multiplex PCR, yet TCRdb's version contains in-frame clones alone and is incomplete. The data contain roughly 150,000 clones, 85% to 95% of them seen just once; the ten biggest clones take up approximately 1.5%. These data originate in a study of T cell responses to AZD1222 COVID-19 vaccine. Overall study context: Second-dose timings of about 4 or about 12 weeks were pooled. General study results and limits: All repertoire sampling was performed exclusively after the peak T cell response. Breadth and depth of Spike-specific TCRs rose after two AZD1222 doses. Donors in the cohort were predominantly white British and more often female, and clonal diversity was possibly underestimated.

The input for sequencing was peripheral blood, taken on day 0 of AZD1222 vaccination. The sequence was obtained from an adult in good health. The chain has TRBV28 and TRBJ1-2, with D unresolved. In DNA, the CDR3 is TGTGCCAGCAGTTTTGAAGTTAACTATGGCTACACCTTC. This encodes CASSFEVNYGYTF.